This T cell receptor beta chain was obtained from a study of lymphopenia after photon versus proton radiotherapy. The protocol was immunoSEQ multiplex PCR, while the TCRdb copy is restricted to in-frame clones and leaves out a portion. The sample has tens of thousands of clones, around 87% seen once. About this clone itself: Its antigen is not known.

Study conclusions and caveats: Proton therapy kept repertoires fairly stable, unlike photons, which gained effector/memory cells. Survival link was tested only in deceased patients; proton benefit remains a possibility. Post-nadir TCR diversity decline inversely tracked overall survival among those who died.

V was cut by 3 bases and J by 8 bases, with 13 bases left in between. The CDR3 extends over 13 amino acids. CDR1 and CDR2 from the germline V gene are SGHTA and FQGNSA. The TCR was taken from an elderly man with esophageal cancer. The starting material was peripheral blood, obtained from a patient treated with proton-based radiotherapy. The genes are TRBV7-2 and TRBJ1-2; D not certain. CDR3 loop: CASSFYPLAGYTF. The CDR3 DNA reads TGTGCCAGCAGCTTTTATCCCTTGGCGGGCTACACCTTC.